This T cell receptor beta chain originates from a study of blood T cells in healthy people across ages. Study-wide results and caveats: The study could not conclusively compare naive and antigen-experienced cells, given its unsorted PBMCs. Diversity estimated from one million T cells was considered an underestimate.

Donors were systemically healthy Caucasian individuals from Russia aged roughly 6 to 95 years. The table lists this clonotype with many counts. Its antigen is currently unknown. The authors ran a second PCR of about 7 to 11 cycles using a sample-barcoded 5' primer and a J-beta primer mix. TCRdb itself ran the 5' RACE reads through MiXCR, one entry per CDR3 protein. The sample includes 710,000 or so distinct CDR3 sequences, 20% to 25% of them seen just once. The CDR3 covers 12 residues. The germline gives CDR1 MDHEN, CDR2 SYDVKM. V was pared by 8 bases and J by 1 base, with 8 bases between. This sequence joins TRBV28 and TRBJ1-1; no clear D gene. The source is a man in his 70s in good health. Sequencing was carried out using blood. For the CDR3, the DNA is TGTGCCAGCCTCGATTCGAACACTGAAGCTTTCTTT. Its translation: CASLDSNTEAFF.